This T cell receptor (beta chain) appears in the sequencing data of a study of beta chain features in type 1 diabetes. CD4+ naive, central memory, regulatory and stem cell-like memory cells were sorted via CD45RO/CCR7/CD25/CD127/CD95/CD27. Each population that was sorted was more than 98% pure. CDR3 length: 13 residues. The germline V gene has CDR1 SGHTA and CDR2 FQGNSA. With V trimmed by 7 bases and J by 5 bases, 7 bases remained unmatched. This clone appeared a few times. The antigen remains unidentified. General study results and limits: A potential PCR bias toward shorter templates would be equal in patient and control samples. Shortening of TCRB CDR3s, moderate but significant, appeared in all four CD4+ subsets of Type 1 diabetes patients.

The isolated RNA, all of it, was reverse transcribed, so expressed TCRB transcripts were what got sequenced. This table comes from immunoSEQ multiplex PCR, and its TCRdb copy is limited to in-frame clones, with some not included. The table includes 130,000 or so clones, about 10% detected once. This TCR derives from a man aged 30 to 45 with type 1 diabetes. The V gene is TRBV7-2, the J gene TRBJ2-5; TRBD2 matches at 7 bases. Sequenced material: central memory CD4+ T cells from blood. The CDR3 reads CASTSGRGETQYF. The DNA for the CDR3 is TGTGCCAGCACCTCAGGGAGGGGTGAGACCCAGTACTTC.